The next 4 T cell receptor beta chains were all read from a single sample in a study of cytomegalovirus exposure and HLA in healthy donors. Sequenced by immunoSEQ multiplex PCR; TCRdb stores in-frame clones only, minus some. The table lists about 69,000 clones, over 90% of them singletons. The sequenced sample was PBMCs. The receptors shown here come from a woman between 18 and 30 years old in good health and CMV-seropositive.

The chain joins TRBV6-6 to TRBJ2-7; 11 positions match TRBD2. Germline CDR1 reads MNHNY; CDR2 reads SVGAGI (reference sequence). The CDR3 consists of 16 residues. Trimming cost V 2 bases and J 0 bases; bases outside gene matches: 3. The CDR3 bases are TGTGCCAGCAGTTACGGGACTAGCGGAGGCTCCTACGAGCAGTACTTC. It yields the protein CASSYGTSGGSYEQYF.

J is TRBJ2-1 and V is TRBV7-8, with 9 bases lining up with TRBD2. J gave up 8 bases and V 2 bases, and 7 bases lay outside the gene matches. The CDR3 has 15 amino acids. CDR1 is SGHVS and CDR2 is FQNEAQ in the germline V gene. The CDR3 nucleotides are TGTGCCAGCAGCTTAACGGCTAGCGGGATTCATGAGCAGTTCTTC. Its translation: CASSLTASGIHEQFF.

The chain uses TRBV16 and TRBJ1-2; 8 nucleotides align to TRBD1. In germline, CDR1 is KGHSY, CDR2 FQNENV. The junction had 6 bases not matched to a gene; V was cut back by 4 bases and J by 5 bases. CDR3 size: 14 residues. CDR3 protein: CASSPDRGGYGYTF. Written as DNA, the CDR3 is TGTGCCAGCAGCCCAGACAGGGGCGGGTATGGCTACACCTTC.

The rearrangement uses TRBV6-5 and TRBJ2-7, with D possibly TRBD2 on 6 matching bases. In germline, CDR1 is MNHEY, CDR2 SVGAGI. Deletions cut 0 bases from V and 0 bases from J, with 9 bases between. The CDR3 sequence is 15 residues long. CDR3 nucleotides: TGTGCCAGCAGTTACTCGACTAGTCCCTCCTACGAGCAGTACTTC. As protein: CASSYSTSPSYEQYF.